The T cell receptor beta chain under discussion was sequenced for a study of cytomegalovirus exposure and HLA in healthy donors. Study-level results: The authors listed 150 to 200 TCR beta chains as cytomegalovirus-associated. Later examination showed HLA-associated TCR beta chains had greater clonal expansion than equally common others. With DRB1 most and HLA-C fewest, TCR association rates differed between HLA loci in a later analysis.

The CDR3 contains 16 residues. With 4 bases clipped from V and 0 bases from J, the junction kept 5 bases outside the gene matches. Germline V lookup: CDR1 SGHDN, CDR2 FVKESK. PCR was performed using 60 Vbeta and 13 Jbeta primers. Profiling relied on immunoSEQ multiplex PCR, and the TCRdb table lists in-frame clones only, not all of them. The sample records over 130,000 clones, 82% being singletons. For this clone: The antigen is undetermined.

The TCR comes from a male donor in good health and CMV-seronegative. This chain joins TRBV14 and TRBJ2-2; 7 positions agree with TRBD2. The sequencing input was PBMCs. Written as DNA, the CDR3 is TGTGCCAGCAGCCCACCTAGCGGTGCGAACACCGGGGAGCTGTTTTTT. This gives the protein CASSPPSGANTGELFF.